Listed below are T cell receptor beta chains from one sample, sequenced in a study of long-term antiretroviral therapy in people with HIV. Here immunoSEQ multiplex PCR was the method, and the copy in TCRdb shows in-frame clones only, minus some. The sample contains about 39,000 clones, about nine tenths of which appear only once. The sample consisted of unsorted PBMCs, taken 1.2 years after starting antiretroviral therapy. The receptor source for this set is a woman aged 50 to 60 with HIV. Both conserved end residues are part of each CDR3. A D gene is named only where the DNA matches it firmly. Some rows mark clone size as missing; the rest say once, few, many or name a class of expanded clone.

j_call: TRBJ1-2; clone_size: NA; v_call: TRBV19; d_call: NA; cdr3_aa: CASSMGQVTSLGYYGYTF; cdr3_nt: TGTGCCAGTAGTATGGGCCAGGTAACAAGCCTGGGATACTATGGCTACACCTTC
j_call: TRBJ2-5; clone_size: once; v_call: TRBV30; d_call: NA; cdr3_aa: CAWRLGRQPSPETQYF; cdr3_nt: TGTGCCTGGAGGCTAGGCCGGCAGCCCTCGCCGGAGACCCAGTACTTC
j_call: TRBJ2-7; clone_size: once; v_call: TRBV19; d_call: TRBD1; cdr3_aa: CASSTGTGGYEQYF; cdr3_nt: TGTGCCAGTAGTACCGGGACAGGGGGTTACGAGCAGTACTTC
j_call: TRBJ2-5; clone_size: NA; v_call: TRBV6-1; d_call: NA; cdr3_aa: CASSRNRVETQYF; cdr3_nt: TGTGCCAGCAGTAGAAACAGGGTAGAGACCCAGTACTTC
j_call: TRBJ2-7; clone_size: NA; v_call: TRBV11-1; d_call: TRBD1; cdr3_aa: CASSLFTGGSYEQYF; cdr3_nt: TGTGCCAGCAGCTTATTTACAGGGGGCTCCTACGAGCAGTACTTC
j_call: TRBJ2-2; clone_size: NA; v_call: TRBV6-6; d_call: NA; cdr3_aa: CASSYLDIYTGELFF; cdr3_nt: TGTGCCAGCAGTTACCTAGACATATACACCGGGGAGCTGTTTTTT
j_call: TRBJ1-2; clone_size: NA; v_call: TRBV30; d_call: TRBD1; cdr3_aa: CAWGLTGNGYTF; cdr3_nt: TGTGCCTGGGGCTTGACAGGGAATGGCTACACCTTC
j_call: TRBJ2-7; clone_size: NA; v_call: TRBV11-2; d_call: NA; cdr3_aa: CASSFQGGEQYF; cdr3_nt: TGTGCCAGCAGCTTTCAGGGGGGGGAGCAGTACTTC
j_call: TRBJ2-3; clone_size: NA; v_call: TRBV4-3; d_call: TRBD2; cdr3_aa: CASSLAGGSTDTQYF; cdr3_nt: TGCGCCAGCAGCCTCGCGGGGGGTAGCACAGATACGCAGTATTTT
j_call: TRBJ2-2; clone_size: NA; v_call: TRBV25-1; d_call: TRBD1; cdr3_aa: CASSPHRGDTGELFF; cdr3_nt: TGTGCCAGCAGTCCCCACAGGGGAGACACCGGGGAGCTGTTTTTT
j_call: TRBJ2-3; clone_size: NA; v_call: TRBV7-3; d_call: NA; cdr3_aa: CASSPGADTDTQYF; cdr3_nt: TGTGCCAGCAGCCCGGGGGCGGATACAGATACGCAGTATTTT
j_call: TRBJ1-3; clone_size: NA; v_call: TRBV6-5; d_call: NA; cdr3_aa: CASSYSGGSGNTIYF; cdr3_nt: TGTGCCAGCAGTTACTCGGGGGGCTCCGGAAACACCATATATTTT
j_call: TRBJ2-2; clone_size: NA; v_call: TRBV10-1; d_call: NA; cdr3_aa: CASSSPNTGELFF; cdr3_nt: TGCGCCAGCAGTTCCCCTAACACCGGGGAGCTGTTTTTT
j_call: TRBJ1-2; clone_size: NA; v_call: TRBV25-1; d_call: NA; cdr3_aa: CASSEGAKGGYTF; cdr3_nt: TGTGCCAGCAGTGAGGGGGCTAAGGGGGGCTACACCTTC
j_call: TRBJ1-4; clone_size: NA; v_call: TRBV15; d_call: NA; cdr3_aa: CATGRITNEKLFF; cdr3_nt: TGTGCCACCGGGCGGATAACTAATGAAAAACTGTTTTTT
j_call: TRBJ1-5; clone_size: once; v_call: TRBV11-2; d_call: NA; cdr3_aa: CASSFRGTGNQPQHF; cdr3_nt: TGTGCCAGCAGCTTCAGAGGGACGGGCAATCAGCCCCAGCATTTT
j_call: TRBJ1-5; clone_size: once; v_call: TRBV6-5; d_call: NA; cdr3_aa: CASSYGGGNQPQHF; cdr3_nt: TGTGCCAGCAGTTACGGGGGTGGCAATCAGCCCCAGCATTTT
j_call: TRBJ1-2; clone_size: NA; v_call: TRBV5-1; d_call: TRBD1; cdr3_aa: CASTFEQGAGGYTF; cdr3_nt: TGCGCCAGCACATTCGAACAGGGGGCAGGTGGCTACACCTTC
j_call: TRBJ2-5; clone_size: NA; v_call: TRBV19; d_call: NA; cdr3_aa: CASSPTGIQETQYF; cdr3_nt: TGTGCCAGTAGCCCTACAGGGATTCAAGAGACCCAGTACTTC
j_call: TRBJ2-2; clone_size: NA; v_call: TRBV19; d_call: TRBD1; cdr3_aa: CASSSSTRGTGNTGELFF; cdr3_nt: TGTGCCAGTAGTTCCTCCACCCGCGGGACAGGGAACACCGGGGAGCTGTTTTTT
j_call: TRBJ1-1; clone_size: NA; v_call: TRBV9; d_call: TRBD1; cdr3_aa: CASSPGQGNTEAFF; cdr3_nt: TGTGCCAGCAGCCCAGGACAGGGGAACACTGAAGCTTTCTTT
j_call: TRBJ2-1; clone_size: NA; v_call: TRBV14; d_call: NA; cdr3_aa: CASSQDLQTEQFF; cdr3_nt: TGTGCCAGCAGCCAAGATCTCCAAACTGAGCAGTTCTTC
j_call: TRBJ1-1; clone_size: NA; v_call: TRBV5-1; d_call: NA; cdr3_aa: CASSLAGGSEAFF; cdr3_nt: TGCGCCAGCAGCTTGGCCGGGGGCTCTGAAGCTTTCTTT
j_call: TRBJ2-1; clone_size: NA; v_call: TRBV7-3; d_call: TRBD2; cdr3_aa: CASSLSGLAGGQNEQFF; cdr3_nt: TGTGCCAGCAGCTTAAGCGGACTAGCGGGGGGGCAGAATGAGCAGTTCTTC
j_call: TRBJ2-3; clone_size: NA; v_call: TRBV7-9; d_call: NA; cdr3_aa: CASSSAGTDTQYF; cdr3_nt: TGTGCCAGCAGCAGCGCGGGCACAGATACGCAGTATTTT
j_call: TRBJ1-6; clone_size: few; v_call: TRBV6-5; d_call: NA; cdr3_aa: CASTKGGPYNSPLHF; cdr3_nt: TGTGCCAGCACCAAAGGAGGGCCATACAATTCACCCCTCCACTTT
j_call: TRBJ2-1; clone_size: NA; v_call: TRBV9; d_call: TRBD2; cdr3_aa: CASSDLKGGSGGAPYNEQFF; cdr3_nt: TGTGCCAGCAGCGACCTGAAGGGAGGTAGCGGGGGGGCCCCCTACAATGAGCAGTTCTTC
j_call: TRBJ1-5; clone_size: NA; v_call: TRBV4-1; d_call: TRBD1; cdr3_aa: CASSQDPGQGNQPQHF; cdr3_nt: TGCGCCAGCAGCCAAGATCCGGGACAGGGCAATCAGCCCCAGCATTTT
j_call: TRBJ2-7; clone_size: NA; v_call: TRBV6-5; d_call: NA; cdr3_aa: CASGQYEQYF; cdr3_nt: TGTGCCAGCGGCCAGTACGAGCAGTACTTC
j_call: TRBJ2-7; clone_size: NA; v_call: TRBV27; d_call: NA; cdr3_aa: CASSPRWGPVIGEQYF; cdr3_nt: TGTGCCAGTAGCCCTAGATGGGGCCCAGTGATCGGAGAGCAGTACTTC
j_call: TRBJ1-2; clone_size: NA; v_call: TRBV7-9; d_call: NA; cdr3_aa: CASSARLGHGYTF; cdr3_nt: TGTGCCAGCAGCGCCCGACTTGGCCATGGCTACACCTTC
j_call: TRBJ1-3; clone_size: NA; v_call: TRBV5-6; d_call: NA; cdr3_aa: CASSPTASSSGNTIYF; cdr3_nt: TGTGCCAGCAGCCCGACAGCCTCGAGCTCTGGAAACACCATATATTTT
j_call: TRBJ2-1; clone_size: NA; v_call: TRBV5-4; d_call: TRBD2; cdr3_aa: CASSLVKRGGGNEQFF; cdr3_nt: TGTGCCAGCAGCTTGGTTAAGCGGGGGGGCGGAAATGAGCAGTTCTTC
j_call: TRBJ2-1; clone_size: NA; v_call: TRBV7-2; d_call: TRBD2; cdr3_aa: CAERLAGYNEQFF; cdr3_nt: TGTGCGGAGCGACTAGCCGGTTACAATGAGCAGTTCTTC
j_call: TRBJ2-2; clone_size: NA; v_call: TRBV5-6; d_call: TRBD2; cdr3_aa: CASTPAGGEAGELFF; cdr3_nt: TGTGCCAGCACCCCAGCGGGGGGTGAAGCGGGGGAGCTGTTTTTT
j_call: TRBJ1-3; clone_size: once; v_call: TRBV30; d_call: NA; cdr3_aa: CASNRDSGNTIYF; cdr3_nt: TGTGCCTCGAACAGGGACTCTGGAAACACCATATATTTT
j_call: TRBJ1-1; clone_size: NA; v_call: TRBV7-6; d_call: NA; cdr3_aa: CASSLGQPNTEAFF; cdr3_nt: TGTGCCAGCAGCTTAGGACAGCCGAACACTGAAGCTTTCTTT
j_call: TRBJ1-1; clone_size: NA; v_call: TRBV10-2; d_call: NA; cdr3_aa: CASSDPGMVTEAFF; cdr3_nt: TGCGCCAGCAGTGATCCAGGGATGGTAACTGAAGCTTTCTTT
j_call: TRBJ1-1; clone_size: NA; v_call: TRBV6-5; d_call: NA; cdr3_aa: CASSYFFTDTEAFF; cdr3_nt: TGTGCCAGCAGTTACTTCTTTACCGACACTGAAGCTTTCTTT
j_call: TRBJ1-4; clone_size: NA; v_call: TRBV7-2; d_call: NA; cdr3_aa: CASSLGGGGGFGEKLFF; cdr3_nt: TGTGCCAGCAGCTTAGGTGGGGGAGGCGGGTTTGGGGAAAAACTGTTTTTT
j_call: TRBJ2-7; clone_size: once; v_call: TRBV7-8; d_call: NA; cdr3_aa: CASSLHSSYEQYF; cdr3_nt: TGTGCCAGCAGCTTACATAGCTCCTACGAGCAGTACTTC
j_call: TRBJ1-6; clone_size: NA; v_call: TRBV30; d_call: NA; cdr3_aa: CAWATGSGFHF; cdr3_nt: NA
j_call: TRBJ2-1; clone_size: NA; v_call: TRBV9; d_call: TRBD1; cdr3_aa: CASSVGDSYNEQFF; cdr3_nt: TGTGCCAGCAGCGTAGGGGACAGCTACAATGAGCAGTTCTTC
j_call: TRBJ2-7; clone_size: once; v_call: TRBV7-8; d_call: NA; cdr3_aa: CASSLESRLAYEQYF; cdr3_nt: TGTGCCAGCAGCTTGGAGTCCCGTTTAGCCTACGAGCAGTACTTC
j_call: TRBJ1-1; clone_size: NA; v_call: TRBV7-2; d_call: NA; cdr3_aa: CASSLDIRTGEAFF; cdr3_nt: TGTGCCAGCAGCTTGGACATTCGTACGGGAGAAGCTTTCTTT
j_call: TRBJ1-5; clone_size: NA; v_call: TRBV6-1; d_call: NA; cdr3_aa: CASSVYGSDQPQHF; cdr3_nt: TGTGCCAGCAGTGTGTATGGGTCCGATCAGCCCCAGCATTTT